The 16 T cell receptor beta chains given below trace back to one sample, sequenced in a study of blood T cell repertoires in COVID-19. The method was immunoSEQ multiplex PCR; TCRdb's version includes in-frame clones alone and lacks a portion of them. The table includes 95,000 to 150,000 clones, over 60% detected once. Material for sequencing was peripheral blood. Every receptor here comes from a human donor in a cohort sampled during active COVID-19.

The rearrangement joins TRBV25-1 to TRBJ2-7, with TRBD2 matching over 10 bases. The CDR3 extends over 14 amino acids. The J segment lost 2 bases and the V segment lost 6 bases, leaving 4 bases of the junction unmatched. Germline V gives CDR1 MGHDK, CDR2 SYGVNS. The CDR3: CASRASGSTYEQYF. DNA for the CDR3: TGTGCCAGCAGGGCTAGCGGGAGCACCTACGAGCAGTACTTC.

In this sample, this clone turned up once. V is TRBV29-1 and J is TRBJ1-2; D is possibly TRBD1 (5 bases). V lost 7 bases and J lost 4, with 10 bases in between. The CDR3 is 11 residues long. Per the germline V gene, CDR1 is SQVTM and CDR2 is ANQGSEA. CDR3 residues: CSGQTVYGYTF. The DNA for the CDR3 is TGCAGCGGACAGACCGTCTATGGCTACACCTTC.

The J gene is TRBJ2-7, the V gene TRBV5-5, with D possibly TRBD1 on 5 matching bases. CDR3 length: 14 amino acids. V gave up 0 bases and J gave up 0 bases, with 7 bases separating them. Germline lookup yields CDR1 SGHKS and CDR2 YYEKEE (reference sequence). CDR3: CASSLGQNSYEQYF. The CDR3 DNA sequence: TGTGCCAGCAGCTTGGGACAGAACTCCTACGAGCAGTACTTC.

This chain uses TRBV11-3 with TRBJ2-3, with D possibly being TRBD2 (5 bases). The CDR3 runs 12 residues. Trimming removed 2 bases at V and 10 bases at J, with 10 bases between. The germline CDR1 and CDR2 sequences are SGHNT and YENEEA. CDR3 sequence (DNA): TGTGCCAGCAGCTTATCCGGAGGCGCGCAGTATTTT. Amino acid sequence: CASSLSGGAQYF.

The rearrangement links TRBV30 to TRBJ1-2; 7 bases agree with TRBD1. Germline V gene lookup returns CDR1 GTSNPN and CDR2 SVGIG (reference sequence). The CDR3 extends over 14 amino acids. With V trimmed by 3 bases and J by 4 bases, 8 bases remained unmatched. In nucleotides, the CDR3 is TGTGCCTGGAGCCCCTTAAAGGGGGCCTATGGCTACACCTTC. This codes for CAWSPLKGAYGYTF.

The V and J genes are TRBV6-5 and TRBJ2-5; 11 bases line up with TRBD2. The CDR3 is 15 residues long. With 5 bases clipped from V and 2 bases from J, the junction kept 4 bases outside the gene matches. Per germline, CDR1 MNHEY and CDR2 SVGAGI. Here the CDR3 DNA reads TGTGCCAGCAGTCGGACTAGCGGGTGGCAAGAGACCCAGTACTTC. It encodes CASSRTSGWQETQYF.

Details on this clone: It is unclear where the CDR3 begins or ends on the DNA, so no DNA is shown, and the CDR3 is as TCRdb lists it. The chain employs TRBV7-8 and TRBJ2-5; TRBD2 is the table's D call and was not checked against the DNA. Germline assignment: CDR1 SGHVS and CDR2 FQNEAQ. The CDR3 is 17 amino acids in total, end residues counted. The CDR3 sequence: CASSLANGGYPVLRADF.

This CDR3 is CASAVWSRRQETQYF. For the CDR3, the DNA is TGTGCCAGCGCTGTTTGGTCGCGGCGCCAAGAGACCCAGTACTTC. The V gene is TRBV4-2, the J gene TRBJ2-5; the D is unclear. V lost 8 bases to trimming and J lost 1 base, with 17 bases between them. From germline, CDR1 is LGHNA and CDR2 YNFKEQ. This CDR3 comprises 15 residues.

As regards this clone: Other DNA sequences within the sample encode an identical CDR3. V is TRBV19 and J is TRBJ2-7; 8 positions agree with TRBD1. With 6 bases clipped from V and 1 base from J, the junction kept 2 bases outside the gene matches. The germline gives CDR1 LNHDA, CDR2 SQIVND (reference sequence). The CDR3 length is 13 residues. CDR3 in DNA: TGTGCCAGTAGAGGGACAGGTTCCTACGAGCAGTACTTC. It translates to CASRGTGSYEQYF.

V gene TRBV29-1 combines with J gene TRBJ2-7; TRBD2 matches at 10 bases. Trimming took 7 bases from V and 0 from J; bases not matched to a gene: 12. Looked up from germline, CDR1 is SQVTM and CDR2 is ANQGSEA. This CDR3 is built from 16 residues. CDR3 amino acids: CSGRTSGEDNSYEQYF. The DNA for the CDR3 is TGCAGCGGAAGGACTAGCGGCGAGGACAACTCCTACGAGCAGTACTTC.

The chain links TRBV5-4 to TRBJ2-7; 9 bases align to TRBD1. Germline V gene data show CDR1 as SGHNT and CDR2 as YYREEE (reference sequence). The junction had 4 bases not matched to a gene; V was cut back by 4 bases and J by 2 bases. This CDR3 region has 14 residues. The CDR3 DNA sequence: TGTGCCAGCAGCGCGGGACAGGGCCCCTACGAGCAGTACTTC. This sequence encodes CASSAGQGPYEQYF.

This clone was counted between two and nine times. The chain recombines TRBV19 with TRBJ2-7, with 7 bases aligning to TRBD2. CDR1 is LNHDA and CDR2 is SQIVND in the germline V gene (reference sequence). This CDR3 is built from 12 residues. After removal of 8 bases from V and 2 bases from J, the junction contained 3 bases not matched to a gene. This CDR3 is CASASGTYEQYF. CDR3 bases: TGTGCCAGTGCTAGCGGTACCTACGAGCAGTACTTC.

This rearrangement joins TRBV2 to TRBJ2-2; 7 bases map to TRBD1. V lost 1 base and J lost 6; bases outside the gene matches: 5. The CDR3 totals 15 residues. Germline CDR1 reads SNHLY; CDR2 reads FYNNEI. The CDR3 DNA is TGTGCCAGCAGTGAAGAGACAGGGAGTTCCGGGGAGCTGTTTTTT. Translating it yields CASSEETGSSGELFF.

The rearrangement uses TRBV4-1 and TRBJ1-2; TRBD1 is a possible D gene (6 bases). CDR3 length: 15 residues. Germline values: CDR1 MGHRA, CDR2 YSYEKL. With 1 base removed from V and 3 bases from J, the gap between germline ends came to 12 bases. Here the CDR3 reads CASSQVISGDYGYTF. The CDR3 nucleotides are TGCGCCAGCAGCCAAGTGATATCAGGGGACTATGGCTACACCTTC.

The gene calls are TRBV6-5 and TRBJ1-1; 7 positions agree with TRBD1. Germline lookup yields CDR1 MNHEY and CDR2 SVGAGI. The CDR3 extends over 15 amino acids. After removal of 5 bases from V and 5 bases from J, the junction contained 11 bases not matched to a gene. This chain's CDR3 is CASSTRDRVNTEAFF. As DNA, the CDR3 is TGTGCCAGCAGTACCCGTGACAGGGTAAATACTGAAGCTTTCTTT.

V usage is TRBV7-9 and J usage is TRBJ1-2; the D is unclear. The CDR3 spans 13 residues. Trimming removed 1 base from V and 3 bases from J, with 6 bases in between. Germline assignment: CDR1 SEHNR and CDR2 FQNEAQ (reference sequence). Here the CDR3 reads CASSLGTDYGYTF. Here the CDR3 DNA reads TGTGCCAGCAGCTTAGGTACAGACTATGGCTACACCTTC.